These 8 T cell receptor beta chains share one sample of origin, sequenced in a study of cytomegalovirus exposure and HLA in healthy donors. PCR involved 60 Vbeta and 13 Jbeta primers. Here immunoSEQ multiplex PCR was the method, and the copy in TCRdb shows in-frame clones only, minus some. The top ten hold 3.4% of the sample, which has roughly 73,000 clones, roughly 74% seen once. Sequenced material: PBMCs. These receptors came from a man in his forties or fifties in good health and CMV-seronegative.

This clone was counted only a few times. CDR3 residues: CASSQAPRLSGDYYEQYF. The CDR3 DNA reads as TGCGCCAGCAGCCAAGCGCCGCGGCTTAGCGGGGATTATTACGAGCAGTACTTC. The chain recombines TRBV4-1 with TRBJ2-7; 8 positions match TRBD2. With 1 base clipped from V and 4 bases from J, the junction kept 15 bases outside the gene matches. Germline V CDR1 and CDR2: MGHRA, YSYEKL. CDR3 length equals 18 residues.

V and J are TRBV13 and TRBJ1-6; the D gene is possibly TRBD1 (5 bases). The germline V and J ends were trimmed by 0 bases and 7 bases, with 13 bases remaining between them. Germline V gene data show CDR1 as PRHDT and CDR2 as FYEKMQ (reference sequence). The CDR3 covers 16 residues. The CDR3 DNA reads as TGTGCCAGCAGCTTAGGCCAGGGCGCTTTCAATTCACCCCTCCACTTT. Translating it yields CASSLGQGAFNSPLHF.

The rearrangement links TRBV6-6 to TRBJ1-6; weak D call: TRBD1 (5 bases). CDR1 and CDR2 (germline): MNHNY, SVGAGI (reference sequence). The CDR3 contains 15 residues. The germline V and J ends were trimmed by 2 bases and 5 bases, with 10 bases remaining between them. The CDR3 protein is CASSYTGSDNSPLHF. The CDR3 nucleotides are TGTGCCAGCAGTTACACAGGATCCGATAATTCACCCCTCCACTTT.

The genes are TRBV28 and TRBJ1-2; D gene uncertain. CDR3 length equals 11 residues. The V gene lost 4 bases and the J gene lost 8 bases, with 8 bases spanning the gap. CDR1 MDHEN and CDR2 SYDVKM come from the germline V gene. CDR3 amino acids: CASSSARGYTF. The CDR3 DNA follows: TGTGCCAGCAGTTCGGCCAGGGGCTACACCTTC.

Concerning this clone: The junction does not match germline at one end; this may be a read error. This CDR3 is also generated by other DNA sequences in the sample. DNA of the CDR3: TGCAGCGTGGCAGGGGGTGTGGATCCCGGGGATAGAACAGATACGCAGTATTTC. Its protein product is CSVAGGVDPGDRTDTQYF. The V call is TRBV29-1, the J call TRBJ2-3, with TRBD1 identical over 7 bases. Germline lookup yields CDR1 SQVTM and CDR2 ANQGSEA. The CDR3 runs to 18 residues.

This rearrangement joins TRBV7-9 to TRBJ1-4; TRBD1 might be the D (6 bases). V lost 5 bases and J lost 2, with 12 bases in between. CDR3 length: 15 residues. Germline V gives CDR1 SEHNR, CDR2 FQNEAQ (reference sequence). In DNA form, the CDR3 reads TGTGCCAGCAGCCCACAGGGATCTACTAATGAAAAACTGTTTTTT. As protein: CASSPQGSTNEKLFF.

This sequence joins TRBV19 and TRBJ1-4, with TRBD1 matching over 7 bases. The length of the CDR3 is 17 residues. V lost 10 bases and J lost 0; bases outside the gene matches: 14. Germline V gene sequence: CDR1 LNHDA, CDR2 SQIVND (reference sequence). The CDR3 nucleotides read TGTGCCACCAATAGGGATACCGGGACAGCAACTAATGAAAAACTGTTTTTT. This encodes CATNRDTGTATNEKLFF.

The chain employs TRBV20-1 and TRBJ2-7; the D is unclear. The CDR3 totals 11 residues. The germline V gene has CDR1 DFQATT and CDR2 SNEGSKA (reference sequence). Trimming cost V 7 bases and J 4 bases, with 11 bases left between them. The CDR3 bases are TGCAGTGTGCGAGCCTCGTACGAGCAGTACTTC. Translating gives CSVRASYEQYF.